These 20 T cell receptor beta chains were sequenced from one sample in a study of response to subunit inactivated influenza vaccine. TCRdb processed the RT-PCR reads anew with MiXCR; each CDR3 protein has one entry. Of fewer than 650,000 distinct CDR3 sequences in the sample, 13% were seen once. The sequences come from PBMCs from blood, collected more than 35 days after vaccination. These receptors all come from a man aged 45-65 years who received an inactivated influenza vaccine.

In its sample, this clonotype was seen a few times. The V and J genes are TRBV27 and TRBJ2-3, with 9 positions matching TRBD1. The CDR3 covers 18 residues. Germline V gene data show CDR1 as MNHEY and CDR2 as SMNVEV (reference sequence). With V trimmed by 5 bases and J by 0 bases, 12 bases remained unmatched. The CDR3 sequence: CASSPHIRDRESTDTQYF. The CDR3 coding sequence is TGTGCCAGCAGTCCGCATATCCGGGACAGGGAGAGCACAGATACGCAGTATTTT.

This clonotype appeared many times. This rearrangement joins TRBV28 to TRBJ1-3; no reliable D call. CDR1 is MDHEN and CDR2 is SYDVKM in the germline V gene. Deletions cut 5 bases from V and 3 bases from J, with 14 bases between. This CDR3 is 15 amino acids long. The CDR3 DNA is TGTGCCAGCAGTCCACCCCGGGTGGGTGGAAACACCATATATTTT. It specifies CASSPPRVGGNTIYF.

In its sample, this clonotype was seen a few times. The chain recombines TRBV6-1 with TRBJ1-3; D gene ambiguous. V was pared by 6 bases and J by 9 bases, with 24 bases between. This CDR3 spans 16 amino acids. In germline, CDR1 is MNHNS, CDR2 SASEGT. The CDR3 here is CASSPARGAVWFTIYF. CDR3 in DNA: TGTGCCAGCAGCCCGGCCCGCGGCGCGGTTTGGTTCACCATATATTTT.

V and J are TRBV7-9 and TRBJ2-4, with D possibly being TRBD2 (5 bases). This CDR3 region has 14 residues. V lost 4 bases, J lost 14 bases, and 21 bases lay in between. The germline CDR1 and CDR2 sequences are SEHNR and FQNEAQ (reference sequence). Written as DNA, the CDR3 is TGTGCCAGCAGCTCAGGACGATCGAGGGCGTTTGAGTACTTC. Protein product: CASSSGRSRAFEYF. Filled out from reference TRBV7-9 and TRBJ2-4, the complete variable domain reads DTGVSQNPRHKITKRGQNVTFRCDPISEHNRLYWYRQTLGQGPEFLTYFQNEAQLEKSRLLSDRFSAERPKGSFSTLEIQRTEQGDSAMYLCASSSGRSRAFEYFGAGTRLSVL.

CDR3 DNA sequence: TGTGCCAGCAGCCCCACCCCCCAGGGTGGACGCAATGAGCAGTTCTTC. Translated, it gives CASSPTPQGGRNEQFF. The gene calls are TRBV7-9 and TRBJ2-1, with D perhaps matching TRBD1 (5 bases). The V gene lost 5 bases and the J gene lost 6 bases, with 20 bases spanning the gap. This CDR3 is 16 amino acids long. CDR1 and CDR2 (germline): SEHNR, FQNEAQ (reference sequence).

Worth noting for this clonotype: At one end, the junction sequence differs from germline, possibly due to a read error. The V call is TRBV7-7, the J call TRBJ2-5; the D gene is possibly TRBD2 (7 bases). The CDR3 runs 15 residues. From germline, CDR1 is SSHAT and CDR2 FNYEAQ (reference sequence). Here the CDR3 reads CASSPQRGGGETQYF. The CDR3, as DNA: TGTGCTAGCAGCCCCCAGAGGGGGGGCGGGGAGACCCAGTACTTC.

There are many counts of this clonotype. The chain combines TRBV28 with TRBJ2-3; D unresolved. This CDR3 comprises 14 residues. CDR1 is MDHEN, CDR2 SYDVKM, per germline. Trimming left V 6 bases short and J 2 bases short, with 12 bases between. Written as DNA, the CDR3 is TGTGCCAGCAGAGGGTACCCGTCCACAGATACGCAGTATTTT. This sequence encodes CASRGYPSTDTQYF.

This clonotype is medium-sized within its sample. V usage is TRBV27 and J usage is TRBJ2-7, with 7 bases lining up with TRBD1. CDR3 length: 14 amino acids. Germline V gives CDR1 MNHEY, CDR2 SMNVEV (reference sequence). Trimming cost V 8 bases and J 2 bases; bases outside gene matches: 9. The DNA for the CDR3 is TGTGCCAGCGGCCAACGGGACAGAGCCTACGAGCAGTACTTC. Translation gives CASGQRDRAYEQYF.

The chain recombines TRBV20-1 with TRBJ2-7, with a possible D match to TRBD2 (6 bases). The CDR3 consists of 16 residues. Between the trimmed V and J ends, which lost 6 bases and 0 bases, there was a span of 21 bases. Germline V CDR1 and CDR2: DFQATT, SNEGSKA (reference sequence). In DNA form, the CDR3 reads TGCAGTGCCCCCGGCCCCCTAGCGCCCCGCTCCTACGAGCAGTACTTC. Amino acid sequence: CSAPGPLAPRSYEQYF.

The chain links TRBV5-1 to TRBJ2-1; 11 nucleotides line up with TRBD2. The CDR3 is made up of 16 amino acids. Looked up from germline, CDR1 is SGHRS and CDR2 is YFSETQ. V was clipped by 0 bases and J by 7 bases; unmatched bases: 6. The CDR3: CASSLGLAGTGNEQFF. The CDR3 DNA reads TGCGCCAGCAGCTTGGGACTAGCGGGGACCGGGAATGAGCAGTTCTTC.

This clonotype appeared a single time. The V gene is TRBV7-6, the J gene TRBJ2-7, with 9 bases that match TRBD2. V lost 5 bases, J lost 1 base, and 9 bases stayed unmatched. CDR1 SGHVS and CDR2 FNYEAQ come from the germline V gene. The CDR3 has 16 residues. DNA of the CDR3: TGTGCCAGCAGCCCCCTAGGCGGGAGGGATTCCTACGAGCAGTACTTC. Translated: CASSPLGGRDSYEQYF.

This clonotype was found a few times. The J gene is TRBJ1-3, the V gene TRBV20-1; D might be TRBD1 (6 bases). The length of the CDR3 is 15 residues. Germline loops: CDR1 DFQATT, CDR2 SNEGSKA (reference sequence). V was trimmed by 4 bases and J by 0 bases, leaving 13 bases between them. The chain's CDR3 is CSAISSDSSGNTIYF. The CDR3 DNA reads TGCAGTGCTATTTCCTCGGACAGCTCTGGAAACACCATATATTTT.

This clonotype was picked up many times. The chain links TRBV6-1 to TRBJ1-2, with D unclear. Germline V gene data show CDR1 as MNHNS and CDR2 as SASEGT. This CDR3 contains 14 residues. Trimming removed 7 bases at V and 4 bases at J, with 16 bases between. The CDR3 DNA is TGTGCCAGCACCTCCCTGGGCAGGATCTATGGCTACACCTTC. Translating it yields CASTSLGRIYGYTF.

This clonotype was counted only a few times. The genes are TRBV19 and TRBJ2-2; D perhaps matches TRBD1 (6 bases). Trimming removed 6 bases at V and 6 bases at J, with 14 bases between. Germline CDR1 and CDR2: LNHDA and SQIVND (reference sequence). The CDR3 runs 14 residues. CDR3 DNA: TGTGCCAGTAGATCGACAGGAAAGGCCGGGGAGCTGTTTTTT. It encodes CASRSTGKAGELFF.

In its sample, this clonotype was seen a few times. The V gene is TRBV4-2, the J gene TRBJ1-5, with no clear D. CDR3 length: 15 amino acids. Between the trimmed V and J ends, which lost 4 bases and 3 bases, there was a span of 13 bases. Per germline, CDR1 LGHNA and CDR2 YNFKEQ. CDR3 DNA: TGTGCCAGCAGCCCGACCCTTTCTGTCAATCAGCCCCAGCATTTT. This gives the protein CASSPTLSVNQPQHF.

V usage is TRBV7-2 and J usage is TRBJ1-5, with a weak D call TRBD1 (6 bases). This CDR3 is 16 amino acids long. CDR1 is SGHTA and CDR2 is FQGNSA in the germline V gene. V was cut by 5 bases and J by 0 bases, with 14 bases left in between. The CDR3 is CASSPWGANSNQPQHF. The CDR3 region has the DNA TGTGCCAGCAGCCCATGGGGGGCAAATAGCAATCAGCCCCAGCATTTT.

A word on this clonotype: The DNA is left out, because the CDR3 cannot be placed on it with certainty; the CDR3 is given as TCRdb lists it. The chain joins TRBV12-3 or TRBV12-4 to TRBJ1-1; the DNA was not used to check the table's D call, TRBD1. The CDR3 length is 15 residues, termini included. This chain's CDR3 is CASSTSGDRGTEAFF.

Note on this clonotype: Since a much larger clone is just one base distant, this may be a read error. The chain employs TRBV7-2 and TRBJ2-5; 7 positions agree with TRBD1. The germline V gene encodes CDR1 SGHTA and CDR2 FQGNSA. This CDR3 comprises 13 residues. V lost 5 bases and J lost 4; bases outside the gene matches: 4. CDR3 coding DNA: TGTGCCAGCAGCATCAACAGGGGAGAGACCCAGTACTTC. Translated: CASSINRGETQYF.

A few counts support this clonotype. This chain links TRBV11-2 with TRBJ1-6; no clear D gene. Germline values: CDR1 SGHAT, CDR2 FQNNGV. This CDR3 is built from 14 residues. Trimming stripped 2 bases from V and 7 bases from J, with 9 bases between. This CDR3 reads CASSLRSGNSPLHF. The CDR3, as DNA: TGTGCCAGCAGCTTAAGGTCTGGGAATTCACCCCTCCACTTT.

This chain joins TRBV27 and TRBJ2-1, with 7 bases that match TRBD2. The CDR3 spans 16 residues. Germline-derived CDR1 and CDR2 are MNHEY and SMNVEV (reference sequence). V lost 0 bases and J lost 4; bases outside the gene matches: 6. The CDR3 coding sequence is TGTGCCAGCAGTTTATCGGGGAGGGCGTCTTACAATGAGCAGTTCTTC. Protein sequence: CASSLSGRASYNEQFF.